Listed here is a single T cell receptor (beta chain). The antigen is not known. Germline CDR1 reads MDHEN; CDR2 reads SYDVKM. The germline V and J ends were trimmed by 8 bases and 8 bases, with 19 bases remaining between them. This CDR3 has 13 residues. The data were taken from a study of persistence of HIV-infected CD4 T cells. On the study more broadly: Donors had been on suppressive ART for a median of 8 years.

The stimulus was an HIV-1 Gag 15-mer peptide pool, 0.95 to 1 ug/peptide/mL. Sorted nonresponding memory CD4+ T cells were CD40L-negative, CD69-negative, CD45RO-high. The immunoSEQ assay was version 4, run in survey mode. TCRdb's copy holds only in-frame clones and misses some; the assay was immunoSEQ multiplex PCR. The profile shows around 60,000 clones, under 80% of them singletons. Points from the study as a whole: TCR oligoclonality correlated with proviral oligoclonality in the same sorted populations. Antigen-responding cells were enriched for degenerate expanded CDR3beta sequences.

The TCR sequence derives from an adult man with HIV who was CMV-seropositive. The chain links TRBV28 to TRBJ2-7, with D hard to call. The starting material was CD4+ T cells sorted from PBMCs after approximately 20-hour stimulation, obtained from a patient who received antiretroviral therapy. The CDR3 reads CASAPQKSTKQYF. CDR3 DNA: TGTGCCAGCGCCCCACAGAAAAGTACGAAGCAGTACTTC.